The text below deals with one T cell receptor (beta chain). The antigen is undetermined. This sample was taken from a study of PD-1 blockade in classical Hodgkin lymphoma. The wider study: Patients were treated with nivolumab at 3 mg/kg, and this was given intravenously every 2 weeks.

The CDR3 has 15 amino acids. V lost 4 bases, J lost 2 bases, and 16 bases lay in between. Germline assignment: CDR1 SGHNT and CDR2 YYREEE (reference sequence). Brentuximab vedotin exposure varied, and every patient relapsed after autologous stem cell transplantation. The patients, who had relapsed/refractory classical Hodgkin lymphoma, achieved best responses of complete response, partial response or progressive disease. Method: immunoSEQ multiplex PCR; TCRdb's copy keeps in-frame clones and lacks some. Among approximately 100,000 clones listed, around 88% were seen once. Whole-study findings and limits: Only CD4+ TCR diversity, not CD8+, had risen significantly by C4D1. Reported findings placed baseline TCR diversity lower in newly diagnosed patients (compared with healthy donors).

The chain joins TRBV5-4 to TRBJ2-7; maybe TRBD1 (6 bases). This TCR came from a human donor with classical Hodgkin lymphoma. This specimen consisted of peripheral blood mononuclear cells (PBMCs), obtained before the second cycle of nivolumab. CDR3 nucleotide sequence: TGTGCCAGCAGCACTGGGACACTACCGACCTACGAGCAGTACTTC. It yields the protein CASSTGTLPTYEQYF.